The clone carrying this TCR beta chain was recorded once. These data originate in a study of blood T cell repertoires in COVID-19. Study at large: Collection of acute and convalescent COVID-19 samples took place in the United States, Italy and Spain. T cells, B-cell-depleted T cells, or PBMCs provided the cDNA or gDNA that served as material.

Seattle's enrolled individuals joined amid active infection and were then monitored longitudinally. The CDR3 is made up of 14 amino acids. In germline, CDR1 is MNHEY, CDR2 SVGAGI. V was clipped by 7 bases and J by 0 bases, with 10 bases between them. In the authors' workflow: By means of reference gene primer amplification, nucleated cell counts were estimated. Clones were sequenced by immunoSEQ multiplex PCR, and TCRdb holds only the in-frame ones, with some missing. D and trimming come from the DNA, and the V and J calls and clone size come from that table. Of over 450,000 clones detected, 89% appear once; the ten largest clones hold 0.8% to 0.9%.

The sequenced sample was peripheral blood. The origin of this receptor is a man aged 18 to 30 with COVID-19, enrolled during active disease. The chain uses TRBV6-5 and TRBJ2-1; perhaps TRBD1 as D (6 bases). CDR3 protein: CASIGDNSYNEQFF. CDR3 DNA sequence: TGTGCCAGCATCGGGGACAACTCCTACAATGAGCAGTTCTTC.